Listed below are T cell receptor beta chains from one sample, sequenced in a study of control samples from healthy donors and cancer patients. Generated by immunoSEQ multiplex PCR, the TCRdb table keeps only in-frame clones and is missing some. The repertoire consists of about 150,000 clones, with 93% occurring once and the leading ten covering under 2.5%. Sequencing used blood. The receptors here all came from a man aged 50-60 years in good health. Both conserved end residues are part of each CDR3. The D gene is left open where the match is weak. The size entry is marked missing in some rows and otherwise reads once, few, many or a size class.

V,J,D,size,CDR3,DNA
TRBV24-1,TRBJ2-1,TRBD1,NA,CATSEGQGGYNEQFF,TGTGCCACCAGTGAAGGACAGGGAGGATACAATGAGCAGTTCTTC
TRBV5-1,TRBJ1-4,NA,NA,CASSSTGATNEKLFF,TGCGCCAGCAGCTCAACGGGTGCAACTAATGAAAAACTGTTTTTT
TRBV19,TRBJ2-7,TRBD2,NA,CASSSGLAGPYEQYF,TGTGCCAGTAGTAGCGGGCTAGCGGGCCCCTACGAGCAGTACTTC
TRBV5-4,TRBJ2-5,NA,NA,CASSLEAGLKETQYF,TGTGCCAGCAGCTTGGAGGCCGGCTTAAAAGAGACCCAGTACTTC
TRBV28,TRBJ2-5,NA,NA,CASLQGGAHISETQYF,TGTGCCAGCCTCCAGGGGGGGGCCCACATCTCAGAGACCCAGTACTTC
TRBV27,TRBJ1-5,TRBD1,NA,CASSGGQTWPQHF,TGTGCCAGCAGTGGGGGACAGACCTGGCCCCAGCATTTT
TRBV19,TRBJ2-1,NA,NA,CASSYYNEQFF,TGTGCCAGTAGTTATTACAATGAGCAGTTCTTC
TRBV10-2,TRBJ1-6,TRBD1,NA,CASGDSYNSPLHF,TGCGCCAGTGGGGACAGCTATAATTCACCCCTCCACTTT
TRBV28,TRBJ2-3,TRBD2,once,CASSLRTSGSTDTQYF,TGTGCCAGCAGTCTCCGGACTAGCGGGAGCACAGATACGCAGTATTTT
TRBV18,TRBJ2-5,TRBD1,NA,CASSSDRGEIETQYF,TGTGCCAGCTCATCTGACAGGGGAGAGATAGAGACCCAGTACTTC
TRBV5-1,TRBJ2-1,TRBD2,NA,CASSLAGGLVYNEQFF,TGCGCCAGCAGCTTGGCCGGGGGACTAGTCTACAATGAGCAGTTCTTC
TRBV24-1,TRBJ1-4,NA,NA,CATSDGMEKLFF,TGTGCCACCAGTGACGGGATGGAAAAACTGTTTTTT
TRBV6-5,TRBJ2-7,TRBD2,NA,CASSRAGGSYEQYF,TGTGCCAGCTCTCGAGCGGGAGGCTCCTACGAGCAGTACTTC
TRBV25-1,TRBJ2-3,TRBD1,NA,CASSESKETGNTQYF,TGTGCCAGCAGTGAATCCAAAGAGACAGGGAATACGCAGTATTTT
TRBV5-1,TRBJ2-3,TRBD2,once,CASSKGTSGRSIADTQYF,TGCGCCAGCAGCAAGGGGACTAGCGGGAGATCGATCGCAGATACGCAGTATTTT
TRBV28,TRBJ1-5,NA,NA,CASSPLRRADQPQHF,TGTGCCAGCAGTCCCCTCAGAAGGGCCGATCAGCCCCAGCATTTT
TRBV4-1,TRBJ2-7,NA,NA,CASSQQPRTANYEQYF,TGCGCCAGCAGCCAACAACCCCGGACAGCGAACTACGAGCAGTACTTC
TRBV5-1,TRBJ2-1,TRBD2,NA,CASSPDELAGPPMPREQFF,TGCGCCAGCAGCCCCGACGAACTAGCGGGACCGCCGATGCCTCGTGAGCAGTTCTTC
TRBV27,TRBJ1-6,NA,NA,CASSPRWLHNSPLHF,TGTGCCAGCAGCCCCAGGTGGCTCCATAATTCACCCCTCCACTTT
TRBV7-9,TRBJ1-5,NA,NA,CASSPGPGGNQPQHF,TGTGCCAGCAGCCCAGGACCTGGGGGCAATCAGCCCCAGCATTTT
TRBV18,TRBJ1-6,NA,NA,CASSPGTGNSPLHF,TGTGCCAGCTCACCCGGGACTGGTAATTCACCCCTCCACTTT
TRBV10-2,TRBJ2-2,NA,NA,CASTGRAGGELFF,TGCGCCAGCACTGGAAGGGCTGGCGGGGAGCTGTTTTTT
TRBV19,TRBJ1-1,NA,NA,CASSIDRLRAFF,TGTGCCAGTAGTATCGACAGGCTGCGAGCTTTCTTT
TRBV10-1,TRBJ2-7,TRBD2,once,CASSGLAGEGLPYEQYF,TGCGCCAGCAGCGGACTAGCGGGAGAGGGGCTACCCTACGAGCAGTACTTC
TRBV28,TRBJ2-1,NA,NA,CASSLYAYNEQFF,TGTGCCAGCAGTTTATATGCGTACAATGAGCAGTTCTTC
TRBV19,TRBJ1-1,NA,NA,CASSPGQTNTEAFF,TGTGCCAGTAGTCCCGGACAGACGAACACTGAAGCTTTCTTT
TRBV28,TRBJ1-1,NA,NA,CASRQGFTEAFF,TGTGCCAGCAGACAGGGTTTCACTGAAGCTTTCTTT
TRBV7-9,TRBJ2-5,NA,NA,CASSYAQETQYF,TGTGCCAGCAGTTATGCCCAGGAGACCCAGTACTTC
TRBV6-5,TRBJ2-1,NA,once,CASSPTGTYNEQFF,TGTGCCAGCAGCCCGACTGGCACCTACAATGAGCAGTTCTTC
TRBV7-9,TRBJ1-1,NA,NA,CASSTTRVSNTEAFF,TGTGCCAGCAGCACAACCAGGGTGTCGAACACTGAAGCTTTCTTT
TRBV7-2,TRBJ2-2,NA,NA,CASSSSRRNTGELFF,TGTGCCAGCTCATCCTCGCGGAGGAACACCGGGGAGCTGTTTTTT
TRBV4-1,TRBJ2-5,NA,NA,CASSQGNQETQYF,TGCGCCAGCAGCCAAGGGAACCAAGAGACCCAGTACTTC
TRBV28,TRBJ2-5,TRBD2,once,CASTTYGGKETQYF,TGTGCCAGCACAACGTACGGGGGGAAAGAGACCCAGTACTTC
TRBV28,TRBJ2-3,NA,NA,CASSLLLFTDTQYF,TGTGCCAGCAGTTTATTATTGTTCACAGATACGCAGTATTTT
TRBV27,TRBJ2-2,TRBD2,NA,CASRAGGTGELFF,TGTGCCAGCAGGGCGGGGGGAACCGGGGAGCTGTTTTTT
TRBV15,TRBJ2-5,TRBD2,NA,CATQSGVGETQYF,TGTGCCACCCAAAGCGGGGTGGGGGAGACCCAGTACTTC
TRBV7-9,TRBJ2-2,NA,NA,CASSLDSGYTGELFF,TGTGCCAGCAGCTTAGATAGCGGATACACCGGGGAGCTGTTTTTT
TRBV4-1,TRBJ1-5,TRBD1,NA,CASSLRDSHYQPQHF,TGCGCCAGCAGCCTAAGGGACAGTCACTATCAGCCCCAGCATTTT
TRBV25-1,TRBJ2-7,TRBD1,NA,CASSPTMPGQLAYEQYF,TGTGCCAGCAGCCCTACAATGCCGGGACAGCTAGCCTACGAGCAGTACTTC
TRBV6-4,TRBJ1-2,NA,once,CASSDGGPYGYTF,TGTGCCAGCAGTGACGGGGGGCCCTATGGCTACACCTTC
TRBV11-2,TRBJ2-5,NA,NA,CASSLTGAKETQYF,TGTGCCAGCAGCTTAACGGGAGCTAAAGAGACCCAGTACTTC
TRBV7-3,TRBJ2-1,NA,once,CASSPASWSEQFF,TGTGCCAGCAGCCCAGCTAGTTGGAGTGAGCAGTTCTTC
TRBV24-1,TRBJ2-5,NA,NA,CATSDSGIQTQYF,TGTGCCACCAGTGACTCAGGGATACAGACCCAGTACTTC
TRBV24-1,TRBJ2-5,NA,NA,CATSQGRETQYF,TGTGCCACCAGTCAAGGGAGAGAGACCCAGTACTTC
TRBV11-2,TRBJ1-1,NA,NA,CASRLPGRRNTEAFF,TGTGCCAGCAGGCTTCCGGGACGGCGGAACACTGAAGCTTTCTTT
TRBV7-9,TRBJ1-2,NA,NA,CASSLDTGHGYTF,TGTGCCAGCAGCTTAGATACAGGGCATGGCTACACCTTC
TRBV23-1,TRBJ2-7,NA,NA,CASSQLQDYEQYF,TGCGCCAGCAGTCAATTACAGGACTACGAGCAGTACTTC
TRBV7-9,TRBJ2-5,TRBD1,NA,CASSLEYTGAATQYF,TGTGCCAGCAGCTTAGAGTATACAGGGGCTGCGACCCAGTACTTC
TRBV5-1,TRBJ1-6,NA,NA,CASSLQGDNSPLHF,TGCGCCAGCAGCTTACAGGGAGATAATTCACCCCTCCACTTT